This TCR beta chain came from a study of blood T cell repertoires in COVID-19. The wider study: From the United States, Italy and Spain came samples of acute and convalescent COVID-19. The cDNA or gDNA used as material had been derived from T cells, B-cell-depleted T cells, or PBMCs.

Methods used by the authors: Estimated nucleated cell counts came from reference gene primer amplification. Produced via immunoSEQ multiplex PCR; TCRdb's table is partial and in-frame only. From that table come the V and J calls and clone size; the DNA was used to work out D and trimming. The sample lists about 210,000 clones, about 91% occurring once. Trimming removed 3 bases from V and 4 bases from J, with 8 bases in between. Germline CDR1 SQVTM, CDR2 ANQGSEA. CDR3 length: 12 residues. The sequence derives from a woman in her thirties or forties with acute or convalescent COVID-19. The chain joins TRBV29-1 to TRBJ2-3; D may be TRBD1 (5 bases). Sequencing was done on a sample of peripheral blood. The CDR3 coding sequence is TGCAGCGTTGATCCAGGGCCAGATACGCAGTATTTT. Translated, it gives CSVDPGPDTQYF.